Listed below are T cell receptor beta chains from one sample, sequenced in a study of neoadjuvant anti-PD-1 for oral cavity cancer. The protocol was immunoSEQ multiplex PCR, while the TCRdb copy is restricted to in-frame clones and leaves out a portion. Here the sample spans 6,000 to 7,500 clones, approximately 74% being singletons. The source material was PBMCs, sampled before nivolumab (anti-PD-1) treatment. The receptors here all came from a person between 35 and 79 years old with oral cavity squamous cell carcinoma. Both conserved end residues are trimmed from each CDR3.

j_call v_call cdr3_aa
TRBJ2-1 TRBV5-1 ASSLGGLQGLGQF
TRBJ2-5 TRBV5-1 ASSFGRTGRGETQY
TRBJ1-5 TRBV7-2 ASSPQGAGQPQH
TRBJ1-6 TRBV11-2 ASSLGGPWNSPLH
TRBJ1-5 TRBV7-9 ASSLGEKPQH
TRBJ2-1 TRBV2 ASSGQSWDEQF
TRBJ1-2 TRBV6-1 ASSEEGLWGYT
TRBJ1-2 TRBV19 ASSDVQNYGYT
TRBJ2-7 TRBV5-1 ASSAQRNEQY
TRBJ1-5 TRBV19 ASTEGRRQPQH
TRBJ2-2 TRBV6-5 ASRNLSPGELF
TRBJ1-1 TRBV5-5 ASSWGVIKNTEAF
TRBJ2-1 TRBV7-2 ASSLRTGGLGNEQF
TRBJ1-5 TRBV2 ASRGFSNQPQH
TRBJ1-6 TRBV9 ASSVESSGSPLH
TRBJ2-2 TRBV19 ASTPGAANTGELF
TRBJ1-5 TRBV6-5 ASSRDRANQPQH
TRBJ2-3 TRBV10-3 AISDLGWGTDTQY
TRBJ2-7 TRBV5-1 ASSAGTAHSEQY
TRBJ1-1 TRBV5-1 ASSPQGSNTEAF
TRBJ1-4 TRBV5-6 ASSLQGNNEKLF
TRBJ1-1 TRBV6-1 ASRDRGANTEAF
TRBJ2-3 TRBV10-3 AISQGSTDTQY
TRBJ1-1 TRBV7-2 ASSPQSGILANTEAF
TRBJ1-3 TRBV19 ASSIDILPGSTSGNTIY
TRBJ2-7 TRBV7-5 ARSLVTLLGSGGTNEQY
TRBJ2-7 TRBV2 ASSGGGNPYEQY
TRBJ1-5 TRBV7-2 ASSLGGAGNQPQH
TRBJ2-2 TRBV6-1 ASSERQGGTGELF
TRBJ1-2 TRBV6-1 ASSEGQGSYGYT
TRBJ2-5 TRBV19 ASSFPGGGQETQY
TRBJ1-6 TRBV5-4 ASSVQGNNSPLH